Sequencing of this T cell receptor (beta chain) was carried out in a study of CD8 T cells in ankylosing spondylitis. General study points: There were earlier reports of some motif variants in reactive arthritis synovial fluid and blood. Disease-linked clones were found to be CD8+ and relatively rare in peripheral blood. Made up of fewer than ten highly homologous variants, a TCR beta motif appeared characteristic of ankylosing spondylitis blood. Reportedly, disease-linked clones are significantly enriched in ankylosing spondylitis patients' matched synovial fluid.

TCR beta libraries were made by quantitative 5'-RACE with molecular barcodes. TCRdb independently ran MiXCR on the 5' RACE reads; one entry per CDR3 protein. The data contain about 220,000 distinct CDR3 sequences, approximately 7.3% of them singletons. In regard to this clonotype: What it binds is not known.

V lost 9 bases to trimming and J lost 7 bases; unmatched junction nucleotides: 7. CDR3 size: 14 residues. Germline V gene data show CDR1 as LNHDA and CDR2 as SQIVND (reference sequence). Sequencing was done on a sample of blood, either unsorted or a sorted T cell fraction (not recorded which). The chain uses TRBV19 and TRBJ2-1, with 12 bases that match TRBD1. The receptor was derived from a male donor with ankylosing spondylitis. The CDR3 reads CASSGTGGMNEQFF. CDR3 DNA: TGTGCCAGCTCCGGGACAGGGGGCATGAATGAGCAGTTCTTC.